This TCR beta chain was sequenced for a study of Tregs in tolerant kidney transplant recipients. Study-level findings and limits: For some patients, primers changed over time, blocking nucleotide-level comparison.

CDR3 length equals 14 residues. The germline CDR1 and CDR2 sequences are PRHDT and FYEKMQ (reference sequence). V lost 2 bases and J 3 bases, leaving 11 bases between the germline ends. The nonmyeloablative bone marrow transplants came from related graft donors, with transient mixed chimerism. The method was immunoSEQ multiplex PCR; TCRdb's version includes in-frame clones alone and lacks a portion of them. This repertoire includes some 10,000 clones. Regarding this clone: Its specificity is not known. The read comes to an end 3 residues before the CDR3 does, leaving the germline J gene to fill in the end.

This chain joins TRBV13 and TRBJ2-7; D is perhaps TRBD1 (6 bases). The sequenced sample was CD8+ T cells from blood (PBMCs), obtained 24 months after the transplant. The clonotype was recovered from a human patient who received a combined kidney and bone marrow transplant. Part of the T cells may come from the graft donor. The CDR3 bases that were read are TGTGCCAGCAGCTTAATGAAACAGGGCTACGAG. It specifies CASSLMKQGYE. From start to end, the CDR3 is CASSLMKQGYEQYF.